The text below deals with one T cell receptor (beta chain). Its target is unknown. The source of the sample is a study of OX40 agonist ivuxolimab in advanced cancers. Looking at the study overall: Participants, 70% to 90% male, averaged about 59 years of age, ranging from 23 to 79.

Autoimmune disease history or systemic immunosuppression led to patient exclusion. This CDR3 contains 12 residues. Germline V gives CDR1 GTSNPN, CDR2 SVGIG (reference sequence). Trimming removed 7 bases at V and 8 bases at J, with 17 bases between. Profiling relied on immunoSEQ multiplex PCR, and the TCRdb table lists in-frame clones only, not all of them. The sample has about 20,000 clones, roughly 81% seen once; the top ten hold under 55%. Notes on the study in general: At 0.1 to 3.0 mg/kg and by week 6, CD4+ and CD8+ T cells in the blood had expanded clonally.

Sequenced here: CD4+ or CD8+ T cells sorted from blood, sampled in a trial of the OX40 agonist ivuxolimab. This clonotype originated in an adult with an advanced solid tumor such as melanoma, head and neck, liver or kidney cancer. V gene TRBV30 combines with J gene TRBJ1-2; weak D call: TRBD1 (6 bases). CDR3 in amino acids: CAFPASRGGYTF. The CDR3 DNA reads as TGTGCCTTTCCCGCATCCAGGGGAGGCTACACCTTC.